The rows below give T cell receptor beta chains drawn from one sample of a study of T cells of healthy individuals. TCRdb redid the calling of the 5' RACE reads with MiXCR, one entry per CDR3 protein. The table shows roughly 76,000 distinct CDR3 sequences, with roughly 5.1% occurring only once. These receptors were taken from a female donor in good health. Both conserved end residues are part of each CDR3. The order of the fields is V gene, clone size, J gene, D gene, CDR3 DNA, CDR3 protein. The D gene is left open where the match is weak. Rows give clone size only sometimes, using once, few, many, or a class for an expanded clone.

>TRBV6-5|.|TRBJ1-1|.
TGTGCCAGCAGTTACTTTGGGACATCCGCTGAAGCTTTCTTT
CASSYFGTSAEAFF
>TRBV20-1|few|TRBJ1-2|.
TGCAGTGCTCCCCGGGACACACCTAACTATGGCTACACCTTC
CSAPRDTPNYGYTF
>TRBV4-1|many|TRBJ2-7|.
TGCGCCAGCAGCCCAAGAGTGGGGTCCTACGAGCAGTACTTC
CASSPRVGSYEQYF
>TRBV2|many|TRBJ2-4|.
TGTGCCAGCAGAAAGGGGCGGGACACTATAGCCAAAAACATTCAGTACTTC
CASRKGRDTIAKNIQYF
>TRBV6-2/TRBV6-3|few|TRBJ2-1|.
TGTGCCAGCAGTTCCATGATGGGTACGCCAGTGGAGCAGTTCTTC
CASSSMMGTPVEQFF
>TRBV27|many|TRBJ1-3|.
TGTGCCAGCAGTTATGATGGAAACACCATATATTTT
CASSYDGNTIYF
>TRBV4-1|few|TRBJ1-1|TRBD1
TGCGCCAGCAGCCAATGGACGAGACAGGGAGTGAACACTGAAGCTTTCTTT
CASSQWTRQGVNTEAFF
>TRBV7-2|many|TRBJ2-5|.
TGTGCCAGCAGCTTAGGAGGGATCGTGGAGACCCAGTACTTC
CASSLGGIVETQYF
>TRBV27|few|TRBJ2-2|.
TGTGCCAGCAGTTCTACCTCCTTCACCGGGGAGCTGTTTTTT
CASSSTSFTGELFF
>TRBV7-2|many|TRBJ1-1|.
TGTGCCAGCAGCTCAATGATTACTACTGAAGCTTTCTTT
CASSSMITTEAFF
>TRBV3-1|many|TRBJ2-5|.
TGTGCCAGCAGCCCCCGCCGGAGGGAAGGCGAGACCCAGTACTTC
CASSPRRREGETQYF
>TRBV9|many|TRBJ1-1|.
TGTGCCAGCAGCCCATCACAGGTGAACACTGAAGCTTTCTTT
CASSPSQVNTEAFF
>TRBV7-2|many|TRBJ2-5|TRBD2
TGTGCCAGCAGCTTAGGCGGGAGGACTCAAGAGACCCAGTACTTC
CASSLGGRTQETQYF
>TRBV5-1|few|TRBJ1-1|.
TGCGCCAGCAGCGTGCGACCGGGAAAGAACACTGAAGCTTTCTTT
CASSVRPGKNTEAFF
>TRBV7-2|.|TRBJ1-2|TRBD1
TGTGCCAGCAGCTCCGACAGGGAAGGTGGCTACACCTTC
CASSSDREGGYTF
>TRBV5-1|many|TRBJ2-3|.
TGCGCCAGCAGCTCCACGTTGGATACGCAGTATTTT
CASSSTLDTQYF
>TRBV6-2/TRBV6-3|many|TRBJ2-2|TRBD1
TGTGCCAGCAGTTCGGACAGGGGGGCGATCGGGGAGCTGTTTTTT
CASSSDRGAIGELFF
>TRBV3-1|few|TRBJ1-1|.
TGTGCCAGCAGCCAAGGGAACGGTAGGGGTGACGCTTTCTTT
CASSQGNGRGDAFF
>TRBV6-5|many|TRBJ2-7|TRBD2
TGTGCCAGCAGTTACGGCCTAGCGGGTGAATACGAGCAGTACTTC
CASSYGLAGEYEQYF
>TRBV12-3/TRBV12-4|many|TRBJ2-2|TRBD2
TGTGCCAGCAGTTTGGGGACTAGCCCCGGGGAGCTGTTTTTT
CASSLGTSPGELFF
>TRBV28|few|TRBJ1-2|.
TGTGCCAGCAGTTTACCGCCTGCTAACTATGGCTACACCTTC
CASSLPPANYGYTF
>TRBV4-2|.|TRBJ1-1|.
TGTGCCAGCAGCCAAGATTACCGGGACGCAGAGAACACTGAAGCTTTCTTT
CASSQDYRDAENTEAFF
>TRBV18|many|TRBJ1-2|TRBD1
TGTGCCAGCTCACAGGGGGCGTACTATGGCTACACCTTC
CASSQGAYYGYTF
>TRBV3-1|many|TRBJ2-3|TRBD2
TGTGCCAGCAGCCCAATAGCCTTTAGCGGGAGGTTGGATACGCAGTATTTT
CASSPIAFSGRLDTQYF
>TRBV5-1|many|TRBJ1-5|.
TGCGCCAGCAGTAAAGGGGGCAATCAGCCCCAGCATTTT
CASSKGGNQPQHF
>TRBV19|many|TRBJ2-3|.
TGTGCCAGTAGTAAAACGGGAGCTCGATATACGCAGTATTTT
CASSKTGARYTQYF
>TRBV19|.|TRBJ1-2|.
TGTGCCAGTGAAAAGGGTGGGCCGCAACCCTATGGCTACACCTTC
CASEKGGPQPYGYTF
>TRBV7-9|many|TRBJ1-1|.
TGTGCCAGCAGCTTAGAGCGAAAGTTGGGGACCTTGAACACTGAAGCTTTCTTT
CASSLERKLGTLNTEAFF